This T cell receptor (beta chain) was recovered during a study of shared clonotypes between healthy human individuals. The donors, all of them Caucasian adults, lived in Nashville, Tennessee. Germline V CDR1 and CDR2: SGHAT, FQNNGV. V was pared by 10 bases and J by 0 bases, with 9 bases of the junction left unmatched. There are 14 residues in the CDR3. Original methodology: In the immunoSEQ data, sequences were junction-only and lacked quality scores, so filtering differed. Clones were read by immunoSEQ multiplex PCR, and TCRdb kept only the in-frame ones, dropping some. That table is the source of V, J and clone size, and D and trimming were worked out from the DNA. The sample yields about 710,000 clones, roughly 73% seen once.

The origin of this receptor is a woman aged 25-40 years in good health. V is TRBV11-2 and J is TRBJ2-7; 7 bases map to TRBD2. The sequenced sample was memory CD4+ T cells sorted from blood. As for subset: CD45RA-negative fraction. Here the CDR3 reads CAIAREWSSYEQYF. The DNA of the CDR3 is TGTGCCATCGCGCGGGAGTGGAGCTCCTACGAGCAGTACTTC.